Here is one T cell receptor (beta chain) with its context. This clonotype was picked up a small number of times. The clone's antigen remains unknown. No base-level quality is on record; no much larger clone is a single base apart. This specimen comes from a study of CD8+CD57+ T cells in acquired aplastic anemia listed by TCRdb under 2018. For context, the study as a whole: CD8+CD57+ expansion was defined as frequency above the mean frequency observed in healthy subjects.

Genomic DNA was used as template for profiling of TCR beta VDJ combinations and CDR3 sequences. TCR repertoire sequencing was run on an Illumina HiSeq 2000. The published analysis was carried out like this. TRBV/TRBJ rearrangement plots, CDR3 size and DJ length profiles, and Simpson's diversity index were used to assess repertoires. Whichever DNA sequence was most abundant in the deep sequencing data was defined as the immunodominant clone. CDR3 amino acid sequences were screened for sharing across subjects and were compared with published repertoires and the VDJdb database. Through fastp at Q25 and MiXCR, TCRdb rebuilt clones from the public reads, retaining in-frame beta chains. One record per CDR3 amino acid sequence lists the most common genes and DNA. These V and J calls originate from TCRdb's pipeline instead of the authors' own analysis. Here the sample has roughly 17,000 distinct CDR3 sequences; around two fifths occur a single time. The ten largest account for about 86% of the sample.

Expansion of CD8+CD57+ cells had been shown by flow cytometry in the patients chosen for sequencing. For 2 of the 12 patients who had sufficient cells, CD8+CD57+ effector memory cells were also sequenced. Every patient had a diagnosis of severe acquired aplastic anemia based on International Study of Aplastic Anemia and Agranulocytosis and Camitta criteria. No therapy had been received by the patients at the time of blood sampling. Bead enrichment of CD8+CD57+ cells gave a mean DNA yield of about 1.7 ug. In this study, sorted CD4+ and CD8+ T cells from the blood of healthy subjects and of severe aplastic anemia patients had their TCR repertoires deep-sequenced. Patients were enrolled under clinicaltrials.gov protocols 00001620, 01623167, 00001397, 00071045, 00081523 and 00961064 in the USA. Ficoll-Paque density gradient centrifugation was used to isolate peripheral blood mononuclear cells. According to the germline V gene (reference sequence), CDR1 reads DFQATT and CDR2 reads SNEGSKA. The CDR3, from cysteine to phenylalanine, totals 13 residues. The kept DNA is CDR3 alone, 39 bases in frame from the first base. The V end gives up 6 bases and the J end 0 bases, leaving 5 bases in the junction not matched to a gene.

Study-wide conclusions, independent of this receptor: Although twenty-nine CD8+ CDR3 sequences were shared by patients and controls, these sequences appeared highly expressed in patients and within the immunodominant clones of patients. No significant difference in CD8+ Simpson's diversity was found between patients and healthy controls (P=0.060). In patients, diversity was lower in CD8+CD57+ cells than in the total CD4+ and CD8+ cell pools.

Recombination connected TRBV20-1 to TRBJ2-7, with 7 bases in between that match TRBD1. The sequence was collected from a human donor with aplastic anemia. The sample was CD8+CD57+ T cells sorted from PBMCs. The cell subset or site label for this specimen denotes: bead-enriched CD8+CD57+ effector memory T cells from SAA patients. The DNA reads TGCAGTGCCCCAAGACAGGGCTCCTACGAGCAGTACTTC. Translated, it reads CSAPRQGSYEQYF.